The 4 T cell receptor beta chains below all came from one sample that was sequenced in a study of cytomegalovirus exposure and HLA in healthy donors. Primers: 60 Vbeta forward and 13 Jbeta reverse. Here immunoSEQ multiplex PCR was the method, and the copy in TCRdb shows in-frame clones only, minus some. This repertoire shows about 150,000 clones, less than 85% found once; its top ten account for 5% to 6.5%. What was sequenced was PBMCs. The receptors here all came from a man between 45 and 60 years old in good health and CMV-seropositive.

The J gene is TRBJ2-7, the V gene TRBV5-1; the match to TRBD2 covers 8 bases. Germline V gene lookup returns CDR1 SGHRS and CDR2 YFSETQ. The V gene end was trimmed by 3 bases and the J gene end by 5 bases; junction bases not matched to a gene: 13. The CDR3 has 16 residues. The CDR3 DNA follows: TGCGCCAGCAGCTGGCGGGGGGAGGTCCTATTTGACGAGCAGTACTTC. Amino acid sequence: CASSWRGEVLFDEQYF.

This clone has more than one count but fewer than ten. The CDR3 is CASSGYGTSGAYEQYF. In DNA, the CDR3 is TGTGCCAGCAGCGGATACGGGACTAGCGGGGCCTACGAGCAGTACTTC. V gene TRBV5-5 combines with J gene TRBJ2-7; 13 bases match TRBD2. This CDR3 is built from 16 residues. Germline V gene data show CDR1 as SGHKS and CDR2 as YYEKEE (reference sequence). The V gene end was trimmed by 4 bases and the J gene end by 2 bases; junction bases not matched to a gene: 6.

This chain connects TRBV2 to TRBJ2-3; TRBD2 might be the D (6 bases). The CDR3 length is 11 residues. V was pared by 6 bases and J by 7 bases, with 8 bases between. Germline-derived CDR1 and CDR2 are SNHLY and FYNNEI. The CDR3 DNA sequence: TGTGCCAGCAGACGGGAGAATACGCAGTATTTT. It translates to CASRRENTQYF.

The CDR3 reads CASSLYRAGGKLFF. The CDR3 DNA is TGCGCCAGCAGCTTGTACCGGGCGGGGGGGAAACTGTTTTTT. The chain links TRBV5-1 to TRBJ1-4; perhaps TRBD1 as D (5 bases). Germline V gives CDR1 SGHRS, CDR2 YFSETQ. This CDR3 comprises 14 residues. The V and J ends lost 1 base and 11 bases respectively, with 15 bases between them.